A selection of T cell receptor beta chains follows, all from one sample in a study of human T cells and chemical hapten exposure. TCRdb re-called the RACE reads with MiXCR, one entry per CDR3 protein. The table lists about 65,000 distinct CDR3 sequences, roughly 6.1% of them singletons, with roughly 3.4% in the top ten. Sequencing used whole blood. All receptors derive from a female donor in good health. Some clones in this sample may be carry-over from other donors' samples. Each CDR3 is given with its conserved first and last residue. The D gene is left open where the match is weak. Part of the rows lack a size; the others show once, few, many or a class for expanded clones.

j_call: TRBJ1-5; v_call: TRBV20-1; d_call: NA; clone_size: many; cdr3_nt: TGCAGTGCCAACTCGGGGGCTCAGCCCCAGCATTTT; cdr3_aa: CSANSGAQPQHF
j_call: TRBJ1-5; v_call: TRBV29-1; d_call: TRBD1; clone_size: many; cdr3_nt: TGCAGCGTTGGGACAGGGCCAAATCAGCCCCAGCATTTT; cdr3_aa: CSVGTGPNQPQHF
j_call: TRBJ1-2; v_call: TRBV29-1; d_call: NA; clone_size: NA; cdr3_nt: TGCAGCGCAGGAGAACGTGGCTACACCTTC; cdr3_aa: CSAGERGYTF
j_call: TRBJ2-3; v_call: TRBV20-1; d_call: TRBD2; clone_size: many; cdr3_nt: TGCAGTGCTAGAGATGGGCGGGAGGCCAAATCGACAGATACGCAGTATTTT; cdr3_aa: CSARDGREAKSTDTQYF
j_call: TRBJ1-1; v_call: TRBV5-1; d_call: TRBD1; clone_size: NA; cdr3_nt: TGCGCCAGCAGCTTTCAAACAGGGGGCGCGTGGACTGAAGCTTTCTTT; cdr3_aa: CASSFQTGGAWTEAFF
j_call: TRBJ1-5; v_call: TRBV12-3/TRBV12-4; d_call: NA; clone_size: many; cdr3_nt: TGTGCCAGCACCCTAAGAAGCAATCAGCCCCAGCATTTT; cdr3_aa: CASTLRSNQPQHF
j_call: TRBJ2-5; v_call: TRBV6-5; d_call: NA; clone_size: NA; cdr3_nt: TGTGCCAGCAGTTACAGGACATCCCAAGAGACCCAGTACTTC; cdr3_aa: CASSYRTSQETQYF
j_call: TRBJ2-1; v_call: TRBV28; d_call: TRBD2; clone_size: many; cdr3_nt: TGTGCCAGCAGAGCTAGCGGGAGGGCCGTAAGATACAATGAGCAGTTCTTC; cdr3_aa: CASRASGRAVRYNEQFF
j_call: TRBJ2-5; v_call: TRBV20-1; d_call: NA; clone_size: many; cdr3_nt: TGCAGTGCTATCGACAGCATCGGGGAGACCCAGTACTTC; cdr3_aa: CSAIDSIGETQYF
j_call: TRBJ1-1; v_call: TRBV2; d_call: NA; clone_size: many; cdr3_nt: TGTGCCAGCAGTGAAATGGACGCCACTGAAGCTTTCTTT; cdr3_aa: CASSEMDATEAFF
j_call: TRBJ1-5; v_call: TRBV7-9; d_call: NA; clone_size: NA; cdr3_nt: TGTGCCAGCAGCTCAGGTCCTAATCAGCCCCAGCATTTT; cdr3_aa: CASSSGPNQPQHF